This TCR beta chain was recorded in a study of T cell responses to AZD1222 COVID-19 vaccine. Clones were read by immunoSEQ multiplex PCR, and TCRdb kept only the in-frame ones, dropping some. The table records 110,000 or so clones, approximately 88% of them present only once. Study-wide points: Targeting of unmutated variant regions was reportedly seen in nearly half of spike-specific TCRs. Baseline serostatus was positive in only a handful of AZD1222 recipients. The donor group comprised mostly white British people and more females; the analysis possibly underestimated clonal diversity.

Comments on this clone: The target antigen is unknown.

Germline V gene data show CDR1 as SGHDT and CDR2 as YYEEEE. Trimming stripped 0 bases from V and 5 bases from J, with 8 bases between. The CDR3 spans 13 residues. This TCR was recovered from an adult in good health. The sequences come from peripheral blood, collected on day 0 of AZD1222 vaccination. The chain has TRBV5-6 and TRBJ2-5; D possibly corresponds to TRBD2 (6 bases). The CDR3 loop reads CASSLVGRETQYF. The CDR3 DNA sequence: TGTGCCAGCAGCTTGGTGGGGAGGGAGACCCAGTACTTC.